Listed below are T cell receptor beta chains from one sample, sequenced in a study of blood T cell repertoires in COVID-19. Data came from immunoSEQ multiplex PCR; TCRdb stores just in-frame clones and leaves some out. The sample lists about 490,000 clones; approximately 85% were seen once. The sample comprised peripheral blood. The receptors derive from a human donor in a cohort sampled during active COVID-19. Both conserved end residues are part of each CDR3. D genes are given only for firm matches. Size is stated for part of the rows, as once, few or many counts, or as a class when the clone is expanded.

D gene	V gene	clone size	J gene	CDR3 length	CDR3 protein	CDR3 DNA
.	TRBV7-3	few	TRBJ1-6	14	CASSFKGDNSPLHF	TGTGCCAGCAGCTTCAAGGGGGATAATTCACCCCTCCACTTT
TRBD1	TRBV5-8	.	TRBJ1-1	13	CASSSNRGKEAFF	TGTGCCAGCAGCTCTAACAGGGGCAAGGAAGCTTTCTTT
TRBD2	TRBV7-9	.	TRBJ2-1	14	CASSLGLAGGEQFF	TGTGCCAGCTCGCTCGGGCTAGCGGGAGGCGAGCAGTTCTTC
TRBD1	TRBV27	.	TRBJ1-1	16	CASSPRTGTMNTEAFF	TGTGCCAGCAGTCCCCGGACAGGGACGATGAACACTGAAGCTTTCTTT
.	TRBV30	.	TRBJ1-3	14	CAWRPGGSGNTIYF	TGTGCCTGGAGGCCCGGAGGGAGTGGAAACACCATATATTTT
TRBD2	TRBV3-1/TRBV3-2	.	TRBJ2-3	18	CASSQGLAGGFRRDTQYF	TGTGCCAGCAGCCAAGGACTAGCGGGAGGGTTTCGGAGAGATACGCAGTATTTT
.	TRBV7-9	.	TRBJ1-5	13	CASSLGASQPQHF	TGTGCCAGCAGCTTAGGAGCATCCCAGCCCCAGCATTTT
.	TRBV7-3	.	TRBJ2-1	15	CASSLTRGETNEQFF	TGTGCCAGCAGCTTAACCAGGGGGGAAACCAATGAGCAGTTCTTC
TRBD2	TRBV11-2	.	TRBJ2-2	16	CASSLQAGGPGGELFF	TGTGCCAGCAGCTTACAAGCGGGAGGGCCGGGCGGGGAGCTGTTTTTT
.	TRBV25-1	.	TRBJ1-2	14	CASSESGEAYGYTF	TGTGCCAGCAGTGAAAGTGGCGAGGCCTATGGCTACACCTTC
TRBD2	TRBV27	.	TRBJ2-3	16	CASSARTSTFTDTQYF	TGTGCCAGCAGCGCCCGGACTAGTACTTTCACAGATACGCAGTATTTT
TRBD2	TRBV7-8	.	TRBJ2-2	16	CASSPAGGRNTGELFF	TGTGCCAGCAGCCCCGCCGGCGGGAGGAACACCGGGGAGCTGTTTTTT
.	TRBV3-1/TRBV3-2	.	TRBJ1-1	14	CASSQVIAGTEAFF	TGTGCCAGCAGCCAAGTAATAGCGGGCACTGAAGCTTTCTTT
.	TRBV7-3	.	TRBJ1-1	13	CASSAREDTEAFF	TGTGCCAGCAGCGCCAGGGAAGACACTGAAGCTTTCTTT
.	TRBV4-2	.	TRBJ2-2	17	CASSQEFALADTGELFF	TGTGCCAGCAGCCAAGAATTCGCACTAGCAGACACCGGGGAGCTGTTTTTT
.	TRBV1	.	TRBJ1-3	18	CTSSQVGSRSQPGNTIYF	TGCACCAGCAGCCAAGTGGGGAGTCGGTCACAGCCTGGAAACACCATATATTTT
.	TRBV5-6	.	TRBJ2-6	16	CASSSRDIGGANVLTF	TGTGCCAGCAGCTCCAGGGATATTGGTGGGGCCAACGTCCTGACTTTC